What follows is one T cell receptor (beta chain) and its context. The data originate from a study of T cell changes during pregnancy in multiple sclerosis. Sequenced by immunoSEQ multiplex PCR; TCRdb stores in-frame clones only, minus some. Among 55,000 to 65,000 clones listed, 93% were seen once. The CDR3 contains 15 residues. Germline loops: CDR1 SGDLS, CDR2 YYNGEE. The V and J ends lost 4 bases and 8 bases, in that order; junction bases with no gene match: 9. The TCR sequence derives from a female donor with multiple sclerosis, enrolled in a pregnancy study. The sequences come from peripheral blood, collected after pregnancy. The chain recombines TRBV9 with TRBJ1-2, with 12 bases identical to TRBD1. The CDR3 is CASSLAGTGGNGYTF. The CDR3 DNA reads TGTGCCAGCAGCTTAGCCGGGACAGGGGGCAACGGCTACACCTTC.